The T cell receptor beta chain described here comes from a study of blood T cell repertoires in COVID-19. Study as a whole: From the United States, Italy and Spain came samples of acute and convalescent COVID-19. Sources were T cells, B-cell-depleted T cells, or PBMCs; the material itself was cDNA or gDNA.

Unmatched junction bases numbered 7, after V lost 7 bases and J lost 1 base. The CDR3 covers 15 residues. Germline-derived CDR1 and CDR2 are SNHLY and FYNNEI. Original processing methods: Amplification from reference gene primers served as the basis for estimated nucleated cell counts. Assay: immunoSEQ multiplex PCR; the TCRdb copy retains only in-frame clones and omits some. The V and J calls and clone size are taken from that table; D and trimming were inferred from the DNA. This table holds around 150,000 clones, 60% to 85% found once. The source is a woman of 80 years or more with active or convalescent COVID-19. V gene TRBV2 combines with J gene TRBJ1-5; 7 positions agree with TRBD1. Sequencing used peripheral blood. CDR3 DNA: TGTGCCAGCAAGCAGAGGGACAGAAGCAATCAGCCCCAGCATTTT. Protein: CASKQRDRSNQPQHF.